This TCR beta chain derives from a study of cytomegalovirus exposure and HLA in healthy donors. The germline CDR1 and CDR2 sequences are WSHSY and SAAADI. The CDR3 has 15 residues. J lost 3 bases, V lost 7 bases, and 9 bases had no gene match. Primers for the PCR totalled 60 Vbeta and 13 Jbeta. Using immunoSEQ multiplex PCR, the repertoire was profiled, and TCRdb retains in-frame clones only, with some absent. Of nearly 110,000 clones detected, 82% appear once; the ten largest clones hold less than 3.5%. With respect to this clone: Its antigen is undetermined.

Overall study results and limits: Later analysis suggested most CMV-associated TCR beta chains were HLA-restricted. Sequencing likely caused a cluster of highly shared sequence variants. In a later analysis, TCR association rates varied by HLA locus: DRB1 most, HLA-C fewest.

The gene calls are TRBV10-2 and TRBJ2-7, with TRBD1 matching over 10 bases. Material: PBMCs. The source of this sequence is a man aged 25-45 years in good health and CMV-seropositive. The CDR3 DNA sequence: TGCGCCAGCACGGGGGGACAGGGGTTGCGCTACGAGCAGTACTTC. This gives the protein CASTGGQGLRYEQYF.